This TCR beta chain emerged from a study of cytomegalovirus exposure and HLA in healthy donors. Points from the study as a whole: By a later analysis, the bulk of CMV-associated TCR beta chains appeared HLA-restricted. Many donors carried some public TCRs, although rarity characterized most TCR sequences. Sequencing likely produced, as an artifact, a cluster of highly shared sequence variants.

Turning to this clone: Its antigen is currently unknown.

The PCR used 60 Vbeta and 13 Jbeta primers. Clones were read by immunoSEQ multiplex PCR, and TCRdb kept only the in-frame ones, dropping some. The sample lists about 280,000 clones, around 90% occurring once. Sample: PBMCs. The source is a woman aged 18-29 years in good health and CMV-seronegative.

The CDR3 loop is CASIRVLTDSPLHF. CDR3 DNA sequence: TGTGCCAGCATCAGGGTATTGACAGATTCACCCCTCCACTTT. The chain combines TRBV6-6 with TRBJ1-6; TRBD1 is a possible D gene (5 bases). V dropped 7 bases and J dropped 8 bases, with 15 bases sitting between them. This CDR3 is 14 amino acids long. The germline CDR1 and CDR2 sequences are MNHNY and SVGAGI (reference sequence).